Following are 9 T cell receptor beta chains from one sample sequenced in a study of cytomegalovirus exposure and HLA in healthy donors (TCRdb year 2017). Library preparation used the immunoSEQ multiplex PCR assay. The multiplex PCR relied on a mix of 60 forward primers for TCR Vbeta segments and 13 reverse primers for TCR Jbeta segments. The table comes from immuneACCESS by way of TCRdb, which keeps in-frame sequences with V and J called. Part of the clones is missing from these tables; in studies checked, under half for an unresolved V gene and the rest for unknown reasons. The sample includes 150,000 or so clones, with over 75% observed a single time. The ten largest clones add up to 5% to 8% of the sample. The specimen sequenced was PBMCs. The receptors derive from a man aged 35 to 55 in good health and CMV-seropositive.

This sequence joins TRBV6-5 and TRBJ1-2, with TRBD1 matching 10 bases. Germline assignment: CDR1 MNHEY and CDR2 SVGAGI. The CDR3 extends over 14 amino acids. With V trimmed by 6 bases and J by 3 bases, 4 bases remained unmatched. CDR3 amino acids: CASRGQGQHYGYTF. In DNA, the CDR3 is TGTGCCAGCAGGGGACAGGGGCAACACTATGGCTACACCTTC.

The J gene is TRBJ2-7, the V gene TRBV28, with D tentatively TRBD1 (6 bases). Per the germline V gene, CDR1 is MDHEN and CDR2 is SYDVKM. The CDR3 sequence is 13 residues long. Trimming shortened V by 3 bases and J by 2 bases, and 8 bases separated the two germline ends. The DNA for the CDR3 is TGTGCCAGCAGTTTGGACAGCACCTACGAGCAGTACTTC. It yields the protein CASSLDSTYEQYF.

The chain employs TRBV5-6 and TRBJ2-4, with D hard to call. With 4 bases removed from V and 0 bases from J, the gap between germline ends came to 17 bases. Germline CDR1 and CDR2: SGHDT and YYEEEE. The CDR3 consists of 17 residues. Here the CDR3 DNA reads TGTGCCAGCAGCACTGCTACCGATTTTCTAGCCAAAAACATTCAGTACTTC. It encodes CASSTATDFLAKNIQYF.

V usage is TRBV5-6 and J usage is TRBJ1-2, with TRBD1 matching 7 bases. Germline V lookup: CDR1 SGHDT, CDR2 YYEEEE. V shed 1 base and J 8 bases; nucleotides not matched to a gene: 5. The CDR3 spans 13 residues. The CDR3 sequence: CASSLKGARGYTF. As DNA, the CDR3 is TGTGCCAGCAGCTTGAAGGGGGCTCGGGGCTACACCTTC.

CDR3 sequence: CASSLGLGRGTEAFF. The DNA of the CDR3 is TGTGCCAGCAGCTTAGGTCTTGGCAGGGGCACTGAAGCTTTCTTT. V is TRBV7-9 and J is TRBJ1-1; tentative D call: TRBD1 (6 bases). CDR3 size: 15 residues. Germline values: CDR1 SEHNR, CDR2 FQNEAQ (reference sequence). The V and J ends lost 1 base and 4 bases respectively, with 13 bases between them. Together with reference TRBV7-9 and TRBJ1-1, the CDR3 gives the full variable domain: DTGVSQNPRHKITKRGQNVTFRCDPISEHNRLYWYRQTLGQGPEFLTYFQNEAQLEKSRLLSDRFSAERPKGSFSTLEIQRTEQGDSAMYLCASSLGLGRGTEAFFGQGTRLTVV.

Turning to this clone: The sample has other DNA sequences that encode this CDR3 too. The chain carries TRBV7-9 and TRBJ2-7; 7 nucleotides match TRBD1. CDR1 SEHNR and CDR2 FQNEAQ come from the germline V gene (reference sequence). Trimming took 5 bases from V and 5 from J; bases not matched to a gene: 3. This CDR3 is built from 12 residues. The CDR3 coding sequence is TGTGCCAGCAGCCTCACAGGGGACGAGCAGTACTTC. This codes for CASSLTGDEQYF.

The chain recombines TRBV9 with TRBJ2-3; D possibly corresponds to TRBD1 (6 bases). V dropped 0 bases and J dropped 5 bases, with 10 bases sitting between them. The CDR3 extends over 14 amino acids. Germline CDR1 is SGDLS and CDR2 is YYNGEE. CDR3 sequence reads: CASSVGQGQDTQYF. The CDR3 DNA reads TGTGCCAGCAGCGTAGGCCAGGGGCAAGATACGCAGTATTTT.

V usage is TRBV11-3 and J usage is TRBJ1-1; D is possibly TRBD1 (6 bases). V lost 5 bases, J lost 0 bases, and 13 bases lay in between. From germline, CDR1 is SGHNT and CDR2 YENEEA. CDR3 length equals 15 residues. The CDR3 loop reads CASSGGQTVNTEAFF. DNA of the CDR3: TGTGCCAGCAGCGGTGGACAGACCGTGAACACTGAAGCTTTCTTT.

This clone has more than one count but fewer than ten. V and J are TRBV4-1 and TRBJ2-2; D uncertain. CDR1 and CDR2 (germline): MGHRA, YSYEKL. The CDR3 totals 14 residues. The V end was cut by 0 bases, the J end by 6 bases, with 8 bases between. CDR3 amino acids: CASSQDRTSGELFF. CDR3 DNA: TGCGCCAGCAGCCAAGATCGTACATCCGGGGAGCTGTTTTTT.